These T cell receptor beta chains were read from a single sample in a study of Ad26.COV2.S vaccination and SARS-CoV-2 variants. Data came from immunoSEQ multiplex PCR; TCRdb stores just in-frame clones and leaves some out. Of under 150,000 clones listed, roughly 90% are singletons. Material: peripheral blood, obtained after recovery from COVID-19. These receptor sequences come from a human donor who had recovered from COVID-19. Each CDR3 is given with its conserved first and last residue. The D gene is left open where the match is weak. A clone size is listed for some rows: how often the clone was seen (once, few, many), or a class if it is expanded.

len: 15; d_gene: NA; abundance: few; v_gene: TRBV2; j_gene: TRBJ2-4; CDR3aa: CASRGGSIAKNIQYF; CDR3nt: TGTGCCAGCAGGGGGGGTTCTATAGCCAAAAACATTCAGTACTTC
len: 16; d_gene: TRBD1; abundance: NA; v_gene: TRBV4-3; j_gene: TRBJ2-7; CDR3aa: CASSQGSTGAFYEQYF; CDR3nt: TGCGCCAGCAGCCAAGGTTCGACAGGGGCTTTCTACGAGCAGTACTTC
len: 15; d_gene: TRBD1; abundance: few; v_gene: TRBV9; j_gene: TRBJ1-4; CDR3aa: CASSATGGMGEKLFF; CDR3nt: TGTGCCAGCAGCGCGACAGGGGGAATGGGTGAAAAACTGTTTTTT
len: 13; d_gene: NA; abundance: NA; v_gene: TRBV7-2; j_gene: TRBJ2-1; CDR3aa: CASSRKRLYEQFF; CDR3nt: TGTGCCAGCAGCCGGAAGCGGTTATATGAGCAGTTCTTC
len: 13; d_gene: NA; abundance: NA; v_gene: TRBV11-3; j_gene: TRBJ2-4; CDR3aa: CASSLRQGNIQYF; CDR3nt: TGTGCCAGCAGCCTTAGGCAGGGGAACATTCAGTACTTC
len: 13; d_gene: TRBD1; abundance: NA; v_gene: TRBV29-1; j_gene: TRBJ1-2; CDR3aa: CSAWTGGRDGYTF; CDR3nt: TGCAGCGCCTGGACAGGGGGCCGAGATGGCTACACCTTC
len: 12; d_gene: NA; abundance: NA; v_gene: TRBV15; j_gene: TRBJ2-5; CDR3aa: CATSGGAETQYF; CDR3nt: TGTGCCACCAGCGGGGGGGCGGAGACCCAGTACTTC
len: 15; d_gene: NA; abundance: NA; v_gene: TRBV18; j_gene: TRBJ1-1; CDR3aa: CASSPPGGKNTEAFF; CDR3nt: TGTGCCAGCTCACCACCGGGGGGTAAGAACACTGAAGCTTTCTTT
len: 14; d_gene: TRBD1; abundance: NA; v_gene: TRBV7-2; j_gene: TRBJ1-5; CDR3aa: CASSAGQGSSAQHF; CDR3nt: TGTGCCAGCAGCGCGGGACAGGGGAGCTCGGCCCAGCATTTT
len: 16; d_gene: NA; abundance: NA; v_gene: TRBV4-3; j_gene: TRBJ1-6; CDR3aa: CASSQDRGGFNSPLHF; CDR3nt: TGCGCCAGCAGCCAAGATAGGGGGGGATTTAATTCACCCCTCCACTTT
len: 14; d_gene: NA; abundance: NA; v_gene: TRBV28; j_gene: TRBJ1-2; CDR3aa: CASSRGGRGYGYTF; CDR3nt: TGTGCCAGCAGTCGAGGGGGTAGAGGCTATGGCTACACCTTC
len: 15; d_gene: NA; abundance: NA; v_gene: TRBV2; j_gene: TRBJ2-6; CDR3aa: CASSAEGAGANVLTF; CDR3nt: TGTGCCAGCAGTGCTGAGGGGGCTGGGGCCAACGTCCTGACTTTC
len: 19; d_gene: NA; abundance: NA; v_gene: TRBV19; j_gene: TRBJ2-6; CDR3aa: CASSTATSGPGAGANVLTF; CDR3nt: TGTGCCAGTAGTACAGCCACGTCCGGACCCGGGGCTGGGGCCAACGTCCTGACTTTC
len: 16; d_gene: TRBD1; abundance: NA; v_gene: TRBV5-4; j_gene: TRBJ1-1; CDR3aa: CASREDRGVVNTEAFF; CDR3nt: TGTGCCAGCAGGGAGGACAGGGGGGTTGTGAACACTGAAGCTTTCTTT
len: 16; d_gene: NA; abundance: NA; v_gene: TRBV19; j_gene: TRBJ2-1; CDR3aa: CASSIERWDSNNEQFF; CDR3nt: TGTGCCAGTAGTATAGAGCGTTGGGACTCCAACAATGAGCAGTTCTTC
len: 15; d_gene: NA; abundance: NA; v_gene: TRBV6-1; j_gene: TRBJ1-3; CDR3aa: CASSESGGPGNTIYF; CDR3nt: TGTGCCAGCAGTGAATCGGGAGGGCCTGGAAACACCATATATTTT
len: 14; d_gene: NA; abundance: NA; v_gene: TRBV11-2; j_gene: TRBJ2-3; CDR3aa: CASSLGLSTDTQYF; CDR3nt: TGTGCCAGCAGCTTGGGGCTGAGCACAGATACGCAGTATTTT
len: 13; d_gene: NA; abundance: NA; v_gene: TRBV28; j_gene: TRBJ2-7; CDR3aa: CASSLGQSYEQYF; CDR3nt: TGTGCCAGCAGTTTAGGGCAGAGTTACGAGCAGTACTTC
len: 16; d_gene: NA; abundance: NA; v_gene: TRBV5-6; j_gene: TRBJ1-1; CDR3aa: CASSLPTGARHTEAFF; CDR3nt: TGTGCCAGCAGCTTACCAACCGGGGCAAGGCACACTGAAGCTTTCTTT
len: 14; d_gene: NA; abundance: NA; v_gene: TRBV6-6; j_gene: TRBJ1-5; CDR3aa: CASSLRRTNQPQHF; CDR3nt: TGTGCCAGCAGTCTCCGACGGACTAATCAGCCCCAGCATTTT
len: 18; d_gene: TRBD1; abundance: NA; v_gene: TRBV19; j_gene: TRBJ1-6; CDR3aa: CASSIALTGEPYNSPLHF; CDR3nt: TGTGCCAGTAGTATAGCTCTGACAGGGGAGCCCTATAATTCACCCCTCCACTTT
len: 13; d_gene: TRBD1; abundance: NA; v_gene: TRBV19; j_gene: TRBJ2-1; CDR3aa: CATSTGTYNEQFF; CDR3nt: TGTGCCACCTCGACAGGGACCTACAATGAGCAGTTCTTC
len: 14; d_gene: TRBD1; abundance: NA; v_gene: TRBV11-3; j_gene: TRBJ2-7; CDR3aa: CASSFRGLGYEQYF; CDR3nt: TGTGCCAGCAGCTTCAGGGGGCTGGGCTACGAGCAGTACTTC
len: 12; d_gene: NA; abundance: NA; v_gene: TRBV12-3/TRBV12-4; j_gene: TRBJ1-3; CDR3aa: CASSFFRDTIYF; CDR3nt: TGTGCCAGCAGTTTTTTTCGGGACACCATATATTTT
len: 15; d_gene: NA; abundance: NA; v_gene: TRBV9; j_gene: TRBJ1-5; CDR3aa: CASSTGDSSNQPQHF; CDR3nt: TGTGCCAGCAGCACCGGCGACAGCAGCAATCAGCCCCAGCATTTT
len: 14; d_gene: NA; abundance: NA; v_gene: TRBV11-2; j_gene: TRBJ1-2; CDR3aa: CASSPRDTYYGYTF; CDR3nt: TGTGCCAGCAGCCCCCGGGACACCTACTATGGCTACACCTTC
len: 16; d_gene: TRBD2; abundance: NA; v_gene: TRBV7-8; j_gene: TRBJ2-1; CDR3aa: CASSSSGASSYNEQFF; CDR3nt: TGTGCCAGCAGTTCTAGCGGGGCGAGCTCCTACAATGAGCAGTTCTTC
len: 14; d_gene: TRBD1; abundance: NA; v_gene: TRBV10-3; j_gene: TRBJ1-1; CDR3aa: CAISGDRGETEAFF; CDR3nt: TGTGCCATCAGCGGGGACAGGGGAGAAACTGAAGCTTTCTTT
len: 16; d_gene: TRBD2; abundance: NA; v_gene: TRBV11-2; j_gene: TRBJ2-3; CDR3aa: CASRALGRGSTDTQYF; CDR3nt: TGTGCCAGCAGGGCCTTGGGGCGGGGGAGCACAGATACGCAGTATTTT
len: 18; d_gene: NA; abundance: NA; v_gene: TRBV23-1; j_gene: TRBJ1-6; CDR3aa: CASSQGLPRRDYNSPLHF; CDR3nt: TGCGCCAGCAGTCAGGGGCTGCCTCGAAGGGACTATAATTCACCCCTCCACTTT